This T cell receptor (beta chain) is from a study of CD8+CD57+ T cells in acquired aplastic anemia. About the study: Each DNA sample taken from sorted CD4+ and CD8+ cells came to around 2.9 ug on average.

Germline-derived CDR1 and CDR2 are GTSNPN and SVGIG (reference sequence). Inclusive of both ends, the CDR3 amounts to 17 amino acids. This clonotype was observed a single time. What it recognizes is unknown. In this CDR3 the conserved last residue, phenylalanine or tryptophan, is missing, so a read error is likely. Because the CDR3's place on the DNA is in doubt, the DNA is left out and the CDR3 is given as listed by TCRdb. Genomic DNA acted as the template from which TCR beta VDJ combination and CDR3 sequence profiling were carried out. Using its own MiXCR run on the reads, TCRdb lists one record per CDR3 protein. The repertoire holds more than 200,000 distinct CDR3 sequences, with around 49% as singletons. Sequencing was done on patients that had shown CD8+CD57+ cell expansion by flow cytometry. Study-level findings and limits: The same twenty-nine CD8+ CDR3 sequences occurred in patients and in controls. Any difference that existed in CD8+ Simpson's diversity between patients and controls was not significant.

The chain uses TRBV30 and TRBJ2-2. The sequenced sample consisted of sorted CD4+, CD8+, or CD8+CD57+ T cells (not recorded which) from PBMCs. This TCR was sampled from a human donor with aplastic anemia. CDR3 amino acids: CAWTGLPRTGEHRGAVV.